This TCR beta chain originates from a study of blood T cell repertoires in COVID-19. The method was immunoSEQ multiplex PCR; TCRdb's version includes in-frame clones alone and lacks a portion of them. In the table there are around 180,000 clones, approximately 87% of which are singletons. The sample comprised peripheral blood. This receptor was obtained from a person between 65 and 80 years old with COVID-19, enrolled during active disease.

CDR3 nucleotides: TGCAGCGTTGCACAGGGGAGCAATCAGCCCCAGCATTTT. As protein: CSVAQGSNQPQHF. This rearrangement joins TRBV29-1 to TRBJ1-5; 7 nucleotides align to TRBD1. The CDR3 is 13 amino acids. Germline lookup yields CDR1 SQVTM and CDR2 ANQGSEA. The V segment lost 4 bases and the J segment 1 base; nucleotides outside the gene matches: 1. The full variable domain, its missing parts supplied by reference TRBV29-1 and TRBJ1-5, is SAVISQKPSRDICQRGTSLTIQCQVDSQVTMMFWYRQQPGQSLTLIATANQGSEATYESGFVIDKFPISRPNLTFSTLTVSNMSPEDSSIYLCSVAQGSNQPQHFGDGTRLSIL.